The 2 T cell receptor beta chains in this list originate from one sample, sequenced in a study of tumor T cells in aggressive B-cell lymphoma. Profiled with immunoSEQ multiplex PCR; TCRdb holds only in-frame clones, not every one. The sample comprises about 4,500 clones, 70% to 90% of which are singletons, and approximately 6% rests with the top ten. Material: tumor tissue. These receptor sequences come from an adult with diffuse large B cell lymphoma.

The chain combines TRBV7-3 with TRBJ2-7; weak D call: TRBD2 (6 bases). The CDR3 runs 15 residues. Trimming took off 2 bases at V and 0 bases at J, with 11 bases between the two ends. Germline CDR1 SGHTA, CDR2 FQGTGA. CDR3 loop: CASSLGAGRSYEQYF. CDR3 DNA: TGTGCCAGCAGCTTAGGGGCGGGGCGCTCCTACGAGCAGTACTTC.

This chain connects TRBV28 to TRBJ1-5, with no clear D. Germline V gene lookup returns CDR1 MDHEN and CDR2 SYDVKM. The CDR3 is 12 amino acids. Trimming stripped 7 bases from V and 0 bases from J, with 4 bases between. The DNA for the CDR3 is TGTGCCAGCACCTCTAGCAATCAGCCCCAGCATTTT. Translated: CASTSSNQPQHF.